These T cell receptor beta chains were read from a single sample in a study of early stage breast cancer tumors. Only in-frame clones appear in the TCRdb table, and some are missing; sequencing was by immunoSEQ multiplex PCR. The data contain about 17,000 clones, around 80% of them singletons. The sample consisted of blood. The origin of the receptors is a person aged 70 to 80 with breast cancer. The CDR3 runs from the conserved cysteine through the conserved F or W. Fields, in order: V gene, clone size, D gene, J gene, CDR3 protein, CDR3 DNA. The D gene is left open where the match is weak. Rows give clone size only sometimes, using once, few, many, or a class for an expanded clone.

TRBV6-5	.	TRBD1	TRBJ1-2	CASSVPGQGAWGYTF	TGTGCCAGCAGTGTCCCGGGACAGGGGGCGTGGGGCTACACCTTC
TRBV29-1	.	TRBD1	TRBJ2-1	CSGTGVYNEQFF	TGCTCCGGGACAGGGGTATACAATGAGCAGTTCTTC
TRBV5-4	.	TRBD2	TRBJ2-3	CASSLGLAGGDTQYF	TGTGCCAGCAGCTTGGGACTAGCGGGGGGAGATACGCAGTATTTT
TRBV7-3	few	TRBD1	TRBJ2-5	CASSPTGGWETQYF	TGTGCCAGCAGCCCGACAGGGGGCTGGGAGACCCAGTACTTC
TRBV28	.	.	TRBJ1-1	CASSSGGDRTEAFF	TGTGCCAGCAGTTCCGGGGGTGATCGCACTGAAGCTTTCTTT
TRBV28	.	.	TRBJ1-1	CASSKSGVRMNTEAFF	TGTGCCAGCAGCAAATCAGGTGTAAGGATGAACACTGAAGCTTTCTTT
TRBV30	.	TRBD1	TRBJ1-4	CAWSVGTGVPTNEKLFF	TGTGCCTGGAGTGTAGGGACAGGGGTTCCAACTAATGAAAAACTGTTTTTT
TRBV13	.	.	TRBJ2-7	CASRYSSSYEQYF	TGTGCCAGCAGGTACAGTAGCTCCTACGAGCAGTACTTC
TRBV11-2	.	.	TRBJ2-7	CASSLAGSSYEQYF	TGTGCCAGCAGCTTAGCGGGGAGCTCCTACGAGCAGTACTTC
TRBV7-3	.	.	TRBJ2-3	CASSPTTSSTDTQYF	TGTGCCAGCAGCCCCACTACTAGCAGCACAGATACGCAGTATTTT
TRBV6-1	.	TRBD2	TRBJ2-5	CASSEAGGGVQETQYF	TGTGCCAGCAGTGAAGCAGGCGGGGGGGTCCAAGAGACCCAGTACTTC
TRBV28	.	.	TRBJ1-1	CASRIHVNTEAFF	TGTGCCAGCAGGATACACGTGAACACTGAAGCTTTCTTT
TRBV30	once	.	TRBJ1-6	CAWSVLDSNSPLHF	TGTGCCTGGAGTGTGTTGGACAGTAATTCACCCCTCCACTTT
TRBV18	once	.	TRBJ1-1	CASSPSAPGRITEAFF	TGTGCCAGCTCACCATCCGCGCCGGGGAGGATCACTGAAGCTTTCTTT
TRBV10-3	.	.	TRBJ2-1	CAISTGPPYNEQFF	TGTGCCATCAGTACAGGTCCTCCCTACAATGAGCAGTTCTTC
TRBV29-1	few	TRBD1	TRBJ1-1	CSVESQGDTEAFF	TGCAGCGTTGAGTCACAGGGGGACACTGAAGCTTTCTTT
TRBV5-8	few	.	TRBJ1-1	CASSLSYVNTEAFF	TGTGCCAGCAGCTTGTCGTATGTGAACACTGAAGCTTTCTTT
TRBV2	.	.	TRBJ2-7	CASSAGAGGGYEQYF	TGTGCCAGCAGTGCCGGGGCTGGGGGAGGCTACGAGCAGTACTTC
TRBV14	.	TRBD1	TRBJ1-6	CASSQEQGALSPLHF	TGTGCCAGCAGCCAAGAACAGGGGGCCCTCTCACCCCTCCACTTT
TRBV5-1	.	.	TRBJ2-2	CASSLSPGLTGELFF	TGCGCCAGCAGCTTGTCCCCAGGGTTGACCGGGGAGCTGTTTTTT
TRBV5-6	once	TRBD1	TRBJ1-2	CASSSIDRDYGYTF	TGTGCCAGCAGTTCTATTGACAGGGACTATGGCTACACCTTC
TRBV5-1	.	TRBD1	TRBJ1-1	CASSLMGQGTEAFF	TGCGCCAGCAGCTTGATGGGACAGGGGACTGAAGCTTTCTTT
TRBV6-5	.	TRBD1	TRBJ2-1	CASSYLTGNEQFF	TGTGCCAGCAGTTATCTGACAGGGAATGAGCAGTTCTTC
TRBV28	few	TRBD1	TRBJ1-1	CASSLPDRVEAFF	TGTGCCAGCAGTTTACCGGACAGGGTCGAAGCTTTCTTT
TRBV10-3	.	TRBD1	TRBJ1-5	CAISESGQNQPQHF	TGTGCCATCAGTGAGTCGGGACAGAATCAGCCCCAGCATTTT
TRBV2	.	.	TRBJ1-6	CASSPRGSGHSPLHF	TGTGCCAGCAGCCCCAGGGGATCTGGTCATTCACCCCTCCACTTT
TRBV19	.	TRBD1	TRBJ1-1	CASSIAGTAIGAFF	TGTGCCAGTAGTATCGCCGGGACAGCCATCGGGGCTTTCTTT
TRBV6-5	.	TRBD1	TRBJ1-1	CASSSGQGVMNTEAFF	TGTGCCAGCAGTTCCGGACAGGGAGTCATGAACACTGAAGCTTTCTTT
TRBV7-9	few	TRBD1	TRBJ1-1	CASSPQGVNTEAFF	TGTGCCAGCAGCCCACAGGGGGTGAACACTGAAGCTTTCTTT
TRBV5-1	.	.	TRBJ2-3	CASSLTGQRDTQYF	TGCGCCAGCAGCTTAACGGGTCAAAGAGATACGCAGTATTTT
TRBV6-1	.	.	TRBJ2-3	CASSELGRTDTQYF	TGTGCCAGCAGTGAATTGGGGAGGACAGATACGCAGTATTTT
TRBV19	.	.	TRBJ2-7	CATNGLQGSREQYF	TGTGCCACCAACGGTCTCCAGGGCTCGCGAGAGCAGTACTTC
TRBV5-4	.	TRBD1	TRBJ2-3	CASSSGGADTQYF	TGTGCCAGCAGCTCAGGGGGCGCAGATACGCAGTATTTT
TRBV28	.	.	TRBJ2-7	CASRPTGYEQYF	TGTGCCAGCAGGCCGACAGGCTACGAGCAGTACTTC
TRBV29-1	.	.	TRBJ2-7	CSVEGGRSPYEQYF	TGCAGCGTTGAAGGGGGCAGGTCGCCTTACGAGCAGTACTTC
TRBV28	.	TRBD1	TRBJ2-7	CASSLLGQGVYEQYF	TGTGCCAGCAGTTTATTAGGCCAGGGGGTCTACGAGCAGTACTTC
TRBV2	.	TRBD1	TRBJ1-4	CASRRTGSPNEKLFF	TGTGCCAGCAGGCGGACAGGGAGCCCTAATGAAAAACTGTTTTTT
TRBV30	.	.	TRBJ1-2	CAWSVRGTDGYTF	TGTGCCTGGAGTGTACGAGGGACTGATGGCTACACCTTC
TRBV6-1	.	TRBD1	TRBJ1-6	CASSDRTGGNSPLHF	TGTGCCAGCAGTGATCGGACAGGGGGCAATTCACCCCTCCACTTT
TRBV11-2	.	TRBD1	TRBJ1-4	CASSLERQGYEKLFF	TGTGCCAGCAGCTTAGAGCGACAGGGCTATGAAAAACTGTTTTTT
TRBV6-1	.	.	TRBJ2-7	CASNYHSGSSYEQYF	TGTGCCAGCAACTACCACTCAGGGTCCTCCTACGAGCAGTACTTC
TRBV6-1	.	TRBD2	TRBJ2-2	CASRDQGLDAGELFF	TGTGCCAGCAGAGACCAGGGACTAGACGCCGGGGAGCTGTTTTTT
TRBV19	.	.	TRBJ1-2	CASSPLGAGVFVVGYTF	TGTGCCAGTAGCCCCCTGGGGGCAGGGGTTTTCGTCGTGGGCTACACCTTC
TRBV2	.	TRBD2	TRBJ2-7	CASSERGRSEQYF	TGTGCCAGCAGTGAGCGGGGGAGGTCCGAGCAGTACTTC
TRBV11-3	.	TRBD1	TRBJ2-2	CASSLGGQGHTGELFF	TGTGCCAGCAGCTTAGGGGGACAGGGACACACCGGGGAGCTGTTTTTT
TRBV29-1	.	TRBD2	TRBJ2-1	CIIKGLAGEQFF	TGCATCATCAAGGGACTAGCGGGGGAGCAGTTCTTC
TRBV29-1	.	TRBD1	TRBJ2-3	CSARQGAHRADTQYF	TGCAGCGCCAGACAGGGGGCGCACCGGGCAGATACGCAGTATTTT
TRBV9	.	.	TRBJ2-7	CASSVVESGSEQYF	TGTGCCAGCAGCGTAGTTGAGAGTGGGAGCGAGCAGTACTTC
TRBV28	.	TRBD1	TRBJ2-3	CASSDTPLGQGVDTQYF	TGTGCCAGCAGCGATACCCCCTTGGGACAGGGGGTAGATACGCAGTATTTT
TRBV30	.	.	TRBJ1-5	CAWSQSGMPHQPQHF	TGTGCCTGGAGTCAGTCCGGGATGCCTCATCAGCCCCAGCATTTT
TRBV18	.	TRBD1	TRBJ2-7	CASSPGTGVPGEQYF	TGTGCCAGCTCACCTGGGACAGGGGTCCCCGGGGAGCAGTACTTC
TRBV7-2	.	TRBD2	TRBJ2-5	CASSSYSSGGVQETQYF	TGTGCCAGCAGCTCATACTCTAGCGGGGGAGTTCAAGAGACCCAGTACTTC
TRBV12-5	.	.	TRBJ2-4	CASGLTENIQYF	TGTGCTAGTGGTTTAACTGAAAACATTCAGTACTTC